This T cell receptor (beta chain) was sequenced during a study of tumor-infiltrating lymphocytes in primary liver carcinoma. For the study at large: Those sampled were patients whose primary liver carcinoma was treated by surgical resection. Study results and limitations: Relative to blood, tumors carried a significantly larger fraction of the repertoire in their top 250 clones (p = 0.039).

Details on this clonotype: What it binds is not known. Since a much larger clone is just one base distant, this may be a read error.

Germline DNA was extracted alongside blood RNA, which was obtained from unsorted whole blood. Among the patients, all had chronic HBV infection and none had been treated. The CDR3 has 15 residues. Germline-derived CDR1 and CDR2 are MNHEY and SVGAGI. With a constant-region primer, TCR beta cDNA was made from 450 to 550 ng of total RNA. Libraries covering TCR beta were generated through three nested multiplex PCR rounds (using a slightly modified ARM-PCR). TRBV1-TRBV30 forward and Cbeta reverse primers drove the first two roughly 10-cycle rounds. TCRdb passed the multiplex PCR reads through MiXCR, listing each CDR3 protein once. The profile covers about 330,000 distinct CDR3 sequences, with almost 65% appearing a single time and about 6% taken by the ten largest.

This receptor was taken from a man between 35 and 55 years old with primary liver carcinoma and hepatitis B virus infection. Sample: peripheral blood. The chain employs TRBV6-5 and TRBJ2-7, with TRBD2 matching 7 bases. The CDR3 is CASSQKGRGFDEQCF. In nucleotides, the CDR3 is TGTGCCAGCAGCCAAAAAGGGAGGGGTTTCGACGAGCAGTGCTTC.